What follows are 30 T cell receptor beta chains derived from one specimen sequenced in a study of CD8 T cells in Susac syndrome. Random hexamers were used to reverse transcribe 0.5 to 1 ug of RNA. TCRdb processed the immunoSEQ multiplex PCR reads anew with MiXCR; each CDR3 protein has one entry. Seen here are tens of thousands of distinct CDR3 sequences, about 91% observed once, and the top ten hold under 0.6%. Sequencing was performed on CD8+ T cells from PBMCs. The receptors come from a human donor with multiple sclerosis.

The chain combines TRBV30 with TRBJ2-2, with D unclear. Between the trimmed V and J ends, which lost 2 bases and 13 bases, there was a span of 11 bases. Germline values: CDR1 GTSNPN, CDR2 SVGIG (reference sequence). This CDR3 has 11 residues. Here the CDR3 reads CAWSMGFGLFF. CDR3 coding DNA: TGTGCCTGGAGTATGGGCTTTGGGCTGTTTTTT.

The CDR3 reads CASSVAETYEQYF. The CDR3 DNA is TGTGCCAGCAGCGTAGCCGAAACCTACGAGCAGTACTTC. V usage is TRBV9 and J usage is TRBJ2-7; D unclear. This CDR3 is 13 amino acids long. The ends were cut back, 0 bases at V and 2 bases at J, with 6 bases in the middle. Germline V gene sequence: CDR1 SGDLS, CDR2 YYNGEE.

The rearrangement links TRBV10-3 to TRBJ2-5; TRBD1 might be the D (6 bases). V gave up 6 bases and J gave up 4 bases, with 21 bases separating them. The germline V gene encodes CDR1 ENHRY and CDR2 SYGVKD. The CDR3 loop spans 16 amino acids. The CDR3 loop reads CAISAELQGVGETQYF. The DNA for the CDR3 is TGTGCCATCAGCGCAGAACTACAGGGTGTGGGAGAGACCCAGTACTTC.

The chain joins TRBV11-2 to TRBJ2-5, with D hard to call. V was clipped by 5 bases and J by 0 bases, with 10 bases between them. The length of the CDR3 is 14 residues. The V gene's germline CDR1 is SGHAT and CDR2 FQNNGV. CDR3: CASSGLADQETQYF. The CDR3 nucleotides read TGTGCCAGCAGCGGATTAGCAGACCAAGAGACCCAGTACTTC.

The CDR3 nucleotides read TGTGCCAGCAGCTTAGAAGGCCGGCTGAACACTGAAGCTTTCTTT. Amino acids: CASSLEGRLNTEAFF. The chain couples TRBV7-8 to TRBJ1-1, with D unresolved. Trimming removed 1 base from V and 0 bases from J, with 9 bases in between. The CDR3 loop spans 15 amino acids. The germline V gene encodes CDR1 SGHVS and CDR2 FQNEAQ.

This clonotype was found once. The chain recombines TRBV19 with TRBJ1-6, with D uncertain. V was trimmed by 5 bases and J by 10 bases, leaving 12 bases between them. The germline V gene has CDR1 LNHDA and CDR2 SQIVND (reference sequence). This CDR3 is built from 13 residues. In DNA form, the CDR3 reads TGTGCCAGTAGTCACCCTACCAGCTCACCCCTCCACTTT. Its protein product is CASSHPTSSPLHF.

The rearrangement links TRBV20-1 to TRBJ1-1; the D gene is possibly TRBD1 (5 bases). Trimming took off 6 bases at V and 4 bases at J, with 12 bases between the two ends. This CDR3 has 12 amino acids. Per the germline V gene, CDR1 is DFQATT and CDR2 is SNEGSKA (reference sequence). The CDR3 sequence: CSASTGGTEAFF. CDR3 coding DNA: TGCAGTGCCAGCACGGGGGGCACTGAAGCTTTCTTT.

This rearrangement joins TRBV6-1 to TRBJ2-6, with D possibly matching TRBD2 (6 bases). In germline, CDR1 is MNHNS, CDR2 SASEGT. The CDR3 extends over 15 amino acids. V was cut by 4 bases and J by 1 base, with 8 bases left in between. CDR3 bases: TGTGCCAGCAGTGTGGAGGGATCTGGGGCCAACGTCCTGACTTTC. The encoded protein is CASSVEGSGANVLTF.

V and J are TRBV9 and TRBJ2-3, with D perhaps TRBD1 (6 bases). The V end was cut by 4 bases, the J end by 0 bases, with 15 bases between. This CDR3 is built from 16 residues. Germline assignment: CDR1 SGDLS and CDR2 YYNGEE. CDR3 bases: TGTGCCAGCAGCCGCGGTAGGGGGTCTAGCACAGATACGCAGTATTTT. Amino acids: CASSRGRGSSTDTQYF.

In this sample, this clonotype turned up a few times. V usage is TRBV4-1 and J usage is TRBJ2-7, with D possibly being TRBD2 (5 bases). Germline V gene data show CDR1 as MGHRA and CDR2 as YSYEKL. Trimming cost V 1 base and J 3 bases, with 7 bases left between them. The CDR3 spans 13 residues. CDR3 residues: CASSQASGYEQYF. CDR3 nucleotide sequence: TGCGCCAGCAGCCAAGCCAGCGGCTACGAGCAGTACTTC.

The rearrangement uses TRBV3-1 and TRBJ2-5; 14 positions match TRBD2. The V gene's germline CDR1 is LGHDT and CDR2 YNNKEL (reference sequence). The CDR3 runs to 19 residues. The V and J ends lost 1 base and 4 bases, in that order; junction bases with no gene match: 11. The CDR3 is CASSQVPGTSGRVRETQYF. CDR3 in DNA: TGTGCCAGCAGCCAAGTCCCCGGGACTAGCGGGAGAGTAAGAGAGACCCAGTACTTC.

The chain carries TRBV6-6 and TRBJ2-3, with unresolved D. Germline-derived CDR1 and CDR2 are MNHNY and SVGAGI (reference sequence). V lost 5 bases, J lost 4 bases, and 19 bases lay in between. The CDR3 is 16 residues long. CDR3 coding DNA: TGTGCCAGCAGTCCACTCTGGGTTCGTTCGGCAGATACGCAGTATTTT. As protein: CASSPLWVRSADTQYF.

The chain recombines TRBV28 with TRBJ2-3, with TRBD1 matching over 9 bases. From germline, CDR1 is MDHEN and CDR2 SYDVKM. V gave up 3 bases and J gave up 3 bases; unmatched junction bases: 7. The CDR3 is made up of 16 amino acids. The CDR3 spells CASSFVTGGETDTQYF. The CDR3 region has the DNA TGTGCCAGCAGTTTCGTTACAGGGGGCGAGACAGATACGCAGTATTTT.

This clonotype turned up a few times. J is TRBJ2-2 and V is TRBV5-1; 7 positions agree with TRBD2. With 0 bases clipped from V and 1 base from J, the junction kept 6 bases outside the gene matches. Germline CDR1 reads SGHRS; CDR2 reads YFSETQ. The CDR3 is made up of 17 amino acids. This CDR3 is CASSLESLAVNTGELFF. As DNA, the CDR3 is TGCGCCAGCAGCTTGGAAAGCCTAGCGGTGAACACCGGGGAGCTGTTTTTT.

The chain joins TRBV30 to TRBJ2-5; D is uncertain. The germline CDR1 and CDR2 sequences are GTSNPN and SVGIG (reference sequence). Trimming pared 0 bases from V and 2 bases from J, leaving 7 bases between. This CDR3 is 13 amino acids long. CDR3: CAWSVLGQETQYF. CDR3 coding DNA: TGTGCCTGGAGTGTACTCGGTCAAGAGACCCAGTACTTC.

V gene TRBV28 combines with J gene TRBJ1-1; the D is unclear. The CDR3 has 13 amino acids. Looked up from germline, CDR1 is MDHEN and CDR2 is SYDVKM. V lost 3 bases to trimming and J lost 1 base, with 6 bases between them. The CDR3 spells CASSFNKNTEAFF. CDR3 in DNA: TGTGCCAGCAGTTTCAACAAGAACACTGAAGCTTTCTTT.

The V call is TRBV19, the J call TRBJ2-1; a possible D gene is TRBD1 (5 bases). The V gene's germline CDR1 is LNHDA and CDR2 SQIVND (reference sequence). The CDR3 contains 15 residues. V lost 8 bases and J lost 1, with 15 bases in between. In DNA form, the CDR3 reads TGTGCCAGTCAATCAGGGTCCGCTTCCTACAATGAGCAGTTCTTC. This translates into CASQSGSASYNEQFF.

Comment on this clonotype: Mismatch with germline at one junction end may stem from a read error. The rearrangement joins TRBV28 to TRBJ1-2; 9 bases align to TRBD1. This CDR3 contains 17 residues. Germline CDR1 MDHEN, CDR2 SYDVKM. CDR3 sequence: CASSSRTGALGDYGYTF. DNA of the CDR3: TGTGCCAGCAGTAGCCGGACAGGGGCCCTTGGGGACTATGGCTACACTTTC.

V gene TRBV3-1 combines with J gene TRBJ1-1, with D hard to call. Between the trimmed V and J ends, which lost 0 bases and 1 base, there was a span of 15 bases. Germline V CDR1 and CDR2: LGHDT, YNNKEL (reference sequence). CDR3 length: 17 amino acids. DNA for the CDR3: TGTGCCAGCAGCCAAGAAGTCGAAGGGCAATGGAACACTGAAGCTTTCTTT. Its translation: CASSQEVEGQWNTEAFF.

This sequence joins TRBV19 and TRBJ2-7; TRBD2 matches at 7 bases. This CDR3 is built from 14 residues. Germline V gives CDR1 LNHDA, CDR2 SQIVND (reference sequence). Trimming cost V 3 bases and J 4 bases; bases outside gene matches: 6. The CDR3 sequence is CASSIGGAGYEQYF. In DNA, the CDR3 is TGTGCCAGTAGTATTGGGGGAGCGGGGTACGAGCAGTACTTC.

The sample holds one count of this clonotype. The chain recombines TRBV6-4 with TRBJ2-3, with TRBD2 identical over 10 bases. The CDR3 is 15 amino acids. After removal of 6 bases from V and 5 bases from J, the junction contained 8 bases not matched to a gene. In germline, CDR1 is MRHNA, CDR2 SNTAGT. This chain's CDR3 is CASSPERGGRDTQYF. The CDR3 DNA follows: TGTGCCAGCAGCCCAGAGCGGGGGGGCAGAGATACGCAGTATTTT.

This chain connects TRBV27 to TRBJ1-3; a possible D gene is TRBD1 (6 bases). The length of the CDR3 is 15 residues. The germline V gene encodes CDR1 MNHEY and CDR2 SMNVEV (reference sequence). V was clipped by 1 base and J by 0 bases, with 7 bases between them. The CDR3 bases are TGTGCCAGCAGTTTATTCAGGGGCTCTGGAAACACCATATATTTT. The encoded protein is CASSLFRGSGNTIYF.

This chain connects TRBV27 to TRBJ2-3, with 11 bases lining up with TRBD2. V shed 6 bases and J 2 bases; nucleotides not matched to a gene: 4. This CDR3 contains 15 residues. Germline CDR1 MNHEY, CDR2 SMNVEV (reference sequence). The CDR3 DNA sequence: TGTGCCAGCAGGGTAGCGGGGGGGTACACAGATACGCAGTATTTT. Translating it yields CASRVAGGYTDTQYF.

J is TRBJ2-5 and V is TRBV19, with D unclear. Germline V gene data show CDR1 as LNHDA and CDR2 as SQIVND (reference sequence). The V gene lost 4 bases and the J gene lost 5 bases, with 17 bases spanning the gap. This CDR3 is built from 15 residues. In nucleotides, the CDR3 is TGTGCCAGTAGTACCGTACCTACAATAAAGGAGACCCAGTACTTC. Translating it yields CASSTVPTIKETQYF. Complete variable domain (other parts from reference TRBV19 and TRBJ2-5): DGGITQSPKYLFRKEGQNVTLSCEQNLNHDAMYWYRQDPGQGLRLIYYSQIVNDFQKGDIAEGYSVSREKKESFPLTVTSAQKNPTAFYLCASSTVPTIKETQYFGPGTRLLVL.

V and J are TRBV28 and TRBJ1-1; TRBD1 might be the D (5 bases). Germline-derived CDR1 and CDR2 are MDHEN and SYDVKM. The CDR3 extends over 14 amino acids. Between the trimmed V and J ends, which lost 1 base and 1 base, there was a span of 7 bases. The CDR3 protein is CASSLLGENTEAFF. CDR3 DNA sequence: TGTGCCAGCAGTTTATTGGGGGAGAACACTGAAGCTTTCTTT.

The V and J genes are TRBV29-1 and TRBJ1-1, with D unclear. Trimming took 2 bases from V and 0 from J, leaving 7 bases between them. This CDR3 spans 13 amino acids. From germline, CDR1 is SQVTM and CDR2 ANQGSEA. The CDR3 protein is CSVESAMNTEAFF. In DNA, the CDR3 is TGCAGCGTTGAATCAGCCATGAACACTGAAGCTTTCTTT.

The rearrangement uses TRBV13 and TRBJ1-1; D is perhaps TRBD1 (6 bases). Germline CDR1 and CDR2: PRHDT and FYEKMQ (reference sequence). Trimming left V 10 bases short and J 5 bases short, with 20 bases between. The CDR3 extends over 14 amino acids. CDR3: CATRPEGVRTEAFF. As DNA, the CDR3 is TGTGCCACCAGACCCGAGGGGGTTAGGACTGAAGCTTTCTTT. Looking up the rest from reference TRBV13 and TRBJ1-1 gives the full variable domain: AAGVIQSPRHLIKEKRETATLKCYPIPRHDTVYWYQQGPGQDPQFLISFYEKMQSDKGSIPDRFSAQQFSDYHSELNMSSLELGDSALYFCATRPEGVRTEAFFGQGTRLTVV.

The V call is TRBV7-6, the J call TRBJ1-1; D not certain. The germline V and J ends were trimmed by 1 base and 5 bases, with 11 bases remaining between them. CDR3 size: 14 residues. The germline V gene has CDR1 SGHVS and CDR2 FNYEAQ. The CDR3 here is CASSLGPSGTEAFF. The CDR3 DNA sequence: TGTGCCAGCAGCTTAGGTCCCTCGGGGACTGAAGCTTTCTTT.

The J gene is TRBJ2-1, the V gene TRBV12-3 or TRBV12-4, with D maybe TRBD1 (5 bases). Trimming removed 6 bases at V and 10 bases at J, with 10 bases between. This CDR3 has 11 amino acids. The CDR3 nucleotides read TGTGCCAGCAGCCCCCCAGGGGAGCAGTTCTTC. Its translation: CASSPPGEQFF.

This chain uses TRBV19 with TRBJ2-1, with 9 bases lining up with TRBD2. CDR1 is LNHDA and CDR2 is SQIVND in the germline V gene (reference sequence). The CDR3 runs to 15 residues. V was clipped by 5 bases and J by 4 bases; unmatched bases: 6. In DNA form, the CDR3 reads TGTGCCAGTAGTCCCCTAGCGGGGTTGTACAATGAGCAGTTCTTC. Translating it yields CASSPLAGLYNEQFF.